Below are 24 T cell receptor beta chains sequenced from a single sample in a study of OX40 agonist ivuxolimab in advanced cancers. Clones were sequenced by immunoSEQ multiplex PCR, and TCRdb holds only the in-frame ones, with some missing. The data show fewer than 85,000 clones, 85% to 90% seen once. This material consisted of CD4+ or CD8+ T cells sorted from blood, taken in a trial of the OX40 agonist ivuxolimab. The receptors derive from an adult with an advanced solid tumor such as melanoma, head and neck, liver or kidney cancer.

The chain combines TRBV15 with TRBJ2-1; 13 bases match TRBD2. The CDR3 loop spans 19 amino acids. J was trimmed by 3 bases and V by 3 bases; bases with no gene match: 11. Germline lookup yields CDR1 LNHNV and CDR2 YYDKDF (reference sequence). CDR3 sequence: CATSSWGRTSGSIYNEQFF. CDR3 nucleotide sequence: TGTGCCACCAGCAGCTGGGGACGGACTAGCGGGAGTATCTACAATGAGCAGTTCTTC.

This clone has just a few counts. This chain links TRBV19 with TRBJ1-2; a possible D gene is TRBD1 (5 bases). Germline V gives CDR1 LNHDA, CDR2 SQIVND (reference sequence). The CDR3 spans 15 residues. V shed 6 bases and J shed 2 bases, with 16 bases lying between them. CDR3 DNA sequence: TGTGCCAGTAGGCATGCGGGGCGCGACAACTATGGCTACACCTTC. Its protein product is CASRHAGRDNYGYTF.

This chain joins TRBV5-4 and TRBJ2-5; the match to TRBD1 covers 7 bases. The CDR3 runs to 13 residues. The trim removed 5 bases at V and 5 bases at J, leaving 6 bases unmatched. CDR1 is SGHNT, CDR2 YYREEE, per germline (reference sequence). CDR3 in amino acids: CASRSDRRETQYF. As DNA, the CDR3 is TGTGCCAGCAGATCGGACAGGCGGGAGACCCAGTACTTC.

This clone was counted a single time. This sequence joins TRBV29-1 and TRBJ2-1; D perhaps matches TRBD2 (5 bases). This CDR3 is built from 15 residues. Deletions cut 1 base from V and 2 bases from J, with 12 bases between. Germline V lookup: CDR1 SQVTM, CDR2 ANQGSEA. CDR3 amino acids: CSVEVRGRTYNEQFF. The DNA for the CDR3 is TGCAGCGTTGAAGTAAGAGGGCGGACCTACAATGAGCAGTTCTTC.

In this sample, this clone turned up once. The J gene is TRBJ2-7, the V gene TRBV11-3; 8 bases are a match to TRBD1. The germline CDR1 and CDR2 sequences are SGHNT and YENEEA. The CDR3 has 14 residues. Germline trimming cut 3 bases from V and 2 bases from J; bases unmatched to any gene: 3. CDR3 residues: CASSLSRGPYEQYF. The CDR3 nucleotides read TGTGCCAGCAGCTTGAGCAGGGGGCCCTACGAGCAGTACTTC.

The chain uses TRBV29-1 and TRBJ2-7, with D possibly TRBD1 on 6 matching bases. Trimming removed 4 bases from V and 6 bases from J, with 16 bases in between. The CDR3 has 13 amino acids. Germline CDR1 SQVTM, CDR2 ANQGSEA. The CDR3 sequence: CSVVSGHGSEQYF. CDR3 in DNA: TGCAGCGTTGTATCGGGACATGGGTCCGAGCAGTACTTC.

The rearrangement joins TRBV4-1 to TRBJ2-5; possibly TRBD2 for D (6 bases). Trimming stripped 2 bases from V and 11 bases from J, with 18 bases between. Germline values: CDR1 MGHRA, CDR2 YSYEKL. The CDR3 length is 14 residues. CDR3 DNA: TGCGCCAGCAGCCAATGGCCCCCGCGGAGGGAGCAGTACTTC. This translates into CASSQWPPRREQYF.

The chain joins TRBV6-6 to TRBJ1-3; perhaps TRBD1 as D (6 bases). The germline CDR1 and CDR2 sequences are MNHNY and SVGAGI (reference sequence). V lost 6 bases and J lost 5, with 11 bases in between. The CDR3 contains 13 residues. CDR3 sequence: CASRPGARNTIYF. Here the CDR3 DNA reads TGTGCCAGCAGGCCAGGGGCCCGAAACACCATATATTTT.

The CDR3 DNA reads TGTGCCAGTTGGGCCTACACTGAAGCTTTCTTT. Amino acid sequence: CASWAYTEAFF. The J gene is TRBJ1-1, the V gene TRBV19; no reliable D call. V shed 8 bases and J shed 3 bases, with 7 bases lying between them. This CDR3 is 11 amino acids long. CDR1 is LNHDA, CDR2 SQIVND, per germline (reference sequence). Full variable domain (outside the CDR3, taken from reference TRBV19 and TRBJ1-1): DGGITQSPKYLFRKEGQNVTLSCEQNLNHDAMYWYRQDPGQGLRLIYYSQIVNDFQKGDIAEGYSVSREKKESFPLTVTSAQKNPTAFYLCASWAYTEAFFGQGTRLTVV.

The V and J genes are TRBV19 and TRBJ2-1; 11 bases map to TRBD2. The junction had 13 bases not matched to a gene; V was cut back by 6 bases and J by 15 bases. Germline values: CDR1 LNHDA, CDR2 SQIVND (reference sequence). The CDR3 has 14 amino acids. CDR3: CASRRLAGPFETFF. The CDR3 region has the DNA TGTGCCAGTAGGAGACTAGCGGGACCTTTCGAGACGTTCTTC.

This clone was picked up one time. V usage is TRBV5-1 and J usage is TRBJ2-1, with D maybe TRBD1 (5 bases). Germline assignment: CDR1 SGHRS and CDR2 YFSETQ. The germline V and J ends were trimmed by 5 bases and 7 bases, with 10 bases remaining between them. This CDR3 contains 12 residues. This CDR3 reads CASSFQGNEQFF. In nucleotides, the CDR3 is TGCGCCAGCAGTTTTCAGGGTAATGAGCAGTTCTTC.

This chain links TRBV19 with TRBJ1-2; TRBD1 agrees at 11 bases. Germline V lookup: CDR1 LNHDA, CDR2 SQIVND (reference sequence). The CDR3 consists of 14 residues. J was trimmed by 8 bases and V by 7 bases; bases with no gene match: 9. CDR3 sequence reads: CASIPRDRGNGYTF. In DNA, the CDR3 is TGTGCCAGTATCCCCCGGGACAGGGGGAACGGCTACACCTTC.

In regard to this clone: The same CDR3 is also encoded by other DNA sequences in this sample. V is TRBV6-5 and J is TRBJ1-1; TRBD1 is a possible D gene (6 bases). V was cut by 2 bases and J by 5 bases, with 9 bases left in between. Looked up from germline, CDR1 is MNHEY and CDR2 is SVGAGI. This CDR3 has 13 amino acids. The CDR3 DNA reads TGTGCCAGCAGTTACGTAGGGGGGACTGAAGCTTTCTTT. As protein: CASSYVGGTEAFF.

A single count supports this clone. The rearrangement uses TRBV6-5 and TRBJ2-5; 11 positions agree with TRBD1. CDR1 and CDR2 (germline): MNHEY, SVGAGI. This CDR3 region has 14 residues. The junction had 2 bases not matched to a gene; V was cut back by 1 base and J by 7 bases. The DNA for the CDR3 is TGTGCCAGCAGTTACTGGGACAGGGGGGGGACCCAGTACTTC. Translating it yields CASSYWDRGGTQYF.

The J gene is TRBJ1-6, the V gene TRBV27; D is uncertain. V was cut by 0 bases and J by 11 bases, with 8 bases left in between. The germline V gene has CDR1 MNHEY and CDR2 SMNVEV (reference sequence). This CDR3 has 13 residues. CDR3 protein: CASSLSPGTPLHF. DNA of the CDR3: TGTGCCAGCAGTTTATCCCCAGGCACACCCCTCCACTTT.

V usage is TRBV20-1 and J usage is TRBJ1-1, with D possibly matching TRBD1 (6 bases). Between the trimmed V and J ends, which lost 7 bases and 6 bases, there was a span of 9 bases. Per the germline V gene, CDR1 is DFQATT and CDR2 is SNEGSKA (reference sequence). The CDR3 contains 10 residues. CDR3 sequence: CSGGTSEAFF. As DNA, the CDR3 is TGCAGTGGTGGGACATCTGAAGCTTTCTTT.

V usage is TRBV4-3 and J usage is TRBJ2-1; TRBD2 aligns across 14 bases. The CDR3 totals 21 residues. J gave up 2 bases and V 0 bases, and 12 bases lay outside the gene matches. Per germline, CDR1 LGHNA and CDR2 YSLEER. The chain's CDR3 is CASSQDVMGLAGALPYNEQFF. DNA for the CDR3: TGCGCCAGCAGCCAAGATGTAATGGGACTAGCGGGAGCCCTCCCCTACAATGAGCAGTTCTTC.

The chain carries TRBV27 and TRBJ1-2; D remains unclear. CDR3 length: 13 residues. V was pared by 2 bases and J by 8 bases, with 12 bases between. CDR1 and CDR2 (germline): MNHEY, SMNVEV (reference sequence). CDR3 residues: CASSLEGNGGYTF. The CDR3 nucleotides read TGTGCCAGCAGTTTAGAGGGAAACGGCGGCTACACCTTC.

The chain couples TRBV21-1 to TRBJ1-5; whether TRBD1, the table's D call, matches the DNA was not checked. TRBV21-1 is annotated as a pseudogene. This CDR3 comprises 13 residues. The CDR3 nucleotides read TGTGCCAGCTCGGGGACAGCATATCAGCCCCAGCATTTT. Encoded protein: CASSGTAYQPQHF.

The CDR3 region is CASSSGTGGEGYTF. CDR3 in DNA: TGCGCCAGCAGCAGCGGGACAGGGGGCGAAGGCTACACCTTC. The chain uses TRBV5-1 and TRBJ1-2; 12 nucleotides line up with TRBD1. J lost 8 bases, V lost 4 bases, and 6 bases had no gene match. Germline lookup yields CDR1 SGHRS and CDR2 YFSETQ. The CDR3 runs 14 residues.

V is TRBV5-4 and J is TRBJ2-5; possible D gene TRBD1, 5 bases. With the DNA end fitting TRBJ2-7 better, the J assignment may be wrong. Germline assignment: CDR1 SGHNT and CDR2 YYREEE (reference sequence). The CDR3 contains 14 residues. CDR3 coding DNA: TGTGCCAGCAGCTTAAAGGGGTCTTTGGGCGAGCAGTACTTC. Translated: CASSLKGSLGEQYF.

The table lists this clone with a count of one. The chain carries TRBV5-1 and TRBJ2-5; D is unresolved. CDR3 length equals 13 residues. The ends were cut back, 0 bases at V and 0 bases at J, with 3 bases in the middle. Germline values: CDR1 SGHRS, CDR2 YFSETQ. The CDR3 sequence is CASSLEYQETQYF. The CDR3 nucleotides read TGCGCCAGCAGCTTGGAGTACCAAGAGACCCAGTACTTC.

The chain links TRBV2 to TRBJ2-3; D possibly corresponds to TRBD1 (6 bases). Germline CDR1 SNHLY, CDR2 FYNNEI. The CDR3 is 19 amino acids. V was clipped by 6 bases and J by 3 bases, with 28 bases between them. The CDR3 nucleotides are TGTGCCAGCAGATTCCGACCAGGACAGAACCTTAACTATACAGATACGCAGTATTTT. Translation: CASRFRPGQNLNYTDTQYF.

The J gene is TRBJ1-1, the V gene TRBV11-2; D ambiguous. Germline V lookup: CDR1 SGHAT, CDR2 FQNNGV. The CDR3 runs 13 residues. V was shortened by 0 bases and J by 8 bases, with 10 bases between the two germline ends. The CDR3 nucleotides are TGTGCCAGCAGCTTAGAGGAACGTGCGGAAGCTTTCTTT. It encodes CASSLEERAEAFF.